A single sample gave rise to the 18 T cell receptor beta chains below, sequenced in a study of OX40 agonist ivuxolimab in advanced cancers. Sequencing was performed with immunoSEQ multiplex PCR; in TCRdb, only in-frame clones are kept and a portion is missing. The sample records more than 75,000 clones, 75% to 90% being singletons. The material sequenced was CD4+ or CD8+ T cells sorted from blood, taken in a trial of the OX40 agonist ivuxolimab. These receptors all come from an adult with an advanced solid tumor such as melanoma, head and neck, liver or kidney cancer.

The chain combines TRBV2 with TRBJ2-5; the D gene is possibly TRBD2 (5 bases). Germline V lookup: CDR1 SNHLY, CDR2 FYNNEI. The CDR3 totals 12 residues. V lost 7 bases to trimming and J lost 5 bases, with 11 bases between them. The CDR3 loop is CASTERGETQYF. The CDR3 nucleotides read TGTGCCAGCACCGAAAGAGGGGAGACCCAGTACTTC.

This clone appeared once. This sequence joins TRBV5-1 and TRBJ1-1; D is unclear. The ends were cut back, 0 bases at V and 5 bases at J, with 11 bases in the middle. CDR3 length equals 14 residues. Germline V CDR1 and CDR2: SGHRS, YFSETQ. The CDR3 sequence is CASSLGLRWTEAFF. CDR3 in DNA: TGCGCCAGCAGCTTGGGGCTTCGGTGGACTGAAGCTTTCTTT.

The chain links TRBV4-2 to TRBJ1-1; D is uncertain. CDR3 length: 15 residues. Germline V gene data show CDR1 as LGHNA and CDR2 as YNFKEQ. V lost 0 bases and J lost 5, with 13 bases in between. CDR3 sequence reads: CASSQDPQAQTEAFF. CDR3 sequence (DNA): TGTGCCAGCAGCCAAGATCCGCAGGCTCAGACTGAAGCTTTCTTT.

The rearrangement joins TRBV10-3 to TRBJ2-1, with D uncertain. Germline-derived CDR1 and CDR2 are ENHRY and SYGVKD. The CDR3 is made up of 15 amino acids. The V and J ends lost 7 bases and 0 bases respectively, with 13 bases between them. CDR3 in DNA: TGTGCCATCAACCCCTCGGCCGGCTCCTACAATGAGCAGTTCTTC. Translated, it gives CAINPSAGSYNEQFF.

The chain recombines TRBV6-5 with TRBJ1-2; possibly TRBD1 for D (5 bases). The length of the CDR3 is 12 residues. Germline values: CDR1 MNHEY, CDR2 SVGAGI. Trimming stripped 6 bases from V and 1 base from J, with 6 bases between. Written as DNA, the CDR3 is TGTGCCAGCAGCGACAGTAACTATGGCTACACCTTC. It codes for CASSDSNYGYTF.

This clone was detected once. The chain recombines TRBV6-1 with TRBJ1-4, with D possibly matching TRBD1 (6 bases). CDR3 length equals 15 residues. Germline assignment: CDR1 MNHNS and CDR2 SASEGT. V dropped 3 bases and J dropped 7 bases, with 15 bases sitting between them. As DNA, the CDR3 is TGTGCCAGCAGTGACTCGGGGAGGGGGAGTGAAAAACTGTTTTTT. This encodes CASSDSGRGSEKLFF.

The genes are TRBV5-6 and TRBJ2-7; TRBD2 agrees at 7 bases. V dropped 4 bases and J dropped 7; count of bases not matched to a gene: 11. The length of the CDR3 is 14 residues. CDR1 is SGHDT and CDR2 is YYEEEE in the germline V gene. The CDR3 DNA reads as TGTGCCAGCAGCCGACAACTACGAGCGGGGGAGCAGTACTTC. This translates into CASSRQLRAGEQYF.

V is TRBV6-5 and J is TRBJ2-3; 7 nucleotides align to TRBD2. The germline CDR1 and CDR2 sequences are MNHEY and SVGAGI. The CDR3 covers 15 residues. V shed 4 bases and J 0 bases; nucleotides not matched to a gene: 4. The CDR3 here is CASSSWGGSTDTQYF. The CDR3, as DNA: TGTGCCAGCAGTTCTTGGGGGGGTAGCACAGATACGCAGTATTTT.

CDR3 in DNA: TGTGCCAGTAGTAGGGCCCGTGGGGGAGCAGCAACTAATGAAAAACTGTTTTTT. The encoded protein is CASSRARGGAATNEKLFF. This chain uses TRBV19 with TRBJ1-4; perhaps TRBD1 as D (5 bases). This CDR3 has 18 residues. In germline, CDR1 is LNHDA, CDR2 SQIVND (reference sequence). Trimming removed 4 bases from V and 0 bases from J, with 18 bases in between.

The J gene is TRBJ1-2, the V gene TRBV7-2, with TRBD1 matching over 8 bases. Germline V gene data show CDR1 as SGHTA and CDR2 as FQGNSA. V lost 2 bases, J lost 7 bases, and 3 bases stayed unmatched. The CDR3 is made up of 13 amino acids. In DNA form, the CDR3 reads TGTGCCAGCAGCTTACAGGGGGCGCGTGGCTACACCTTC. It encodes CASSLQGARGYTF.

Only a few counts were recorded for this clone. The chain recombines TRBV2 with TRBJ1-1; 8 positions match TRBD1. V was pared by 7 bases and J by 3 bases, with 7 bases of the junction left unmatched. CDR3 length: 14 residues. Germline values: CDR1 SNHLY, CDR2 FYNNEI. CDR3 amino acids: CASTGQGVDTEAFF. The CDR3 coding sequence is TGTGCCAGCACCGGACAGGGAGTCGACACTGAAGCTTTCTTT.

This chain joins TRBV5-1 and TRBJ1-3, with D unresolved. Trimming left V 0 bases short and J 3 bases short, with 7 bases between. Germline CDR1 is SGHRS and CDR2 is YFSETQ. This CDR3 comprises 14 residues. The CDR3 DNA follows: TGCGCCAGCAGCTTGGTAGGATATGGAAACACCATATATTTT. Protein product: CASSLVGYGNTIYF.

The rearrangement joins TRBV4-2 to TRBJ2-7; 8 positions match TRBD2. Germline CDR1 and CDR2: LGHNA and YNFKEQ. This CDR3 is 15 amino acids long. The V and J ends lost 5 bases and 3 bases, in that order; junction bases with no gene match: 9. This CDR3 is CASSEGPREGYEQYF. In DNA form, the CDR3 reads TGTGCCAGCAGCGAAGGCCCCCGGGAGGGCTACGAGCAGTACTTC.

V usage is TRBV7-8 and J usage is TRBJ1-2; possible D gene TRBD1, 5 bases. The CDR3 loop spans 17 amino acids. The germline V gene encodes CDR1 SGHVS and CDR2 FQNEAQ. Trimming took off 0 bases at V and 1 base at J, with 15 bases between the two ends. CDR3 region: CASSLARITGLNYGYTF. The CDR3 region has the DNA TGTGCCAGCAGCTTAGCGAGGATAACAGGACTTAACTATGGCTACACCTTC.

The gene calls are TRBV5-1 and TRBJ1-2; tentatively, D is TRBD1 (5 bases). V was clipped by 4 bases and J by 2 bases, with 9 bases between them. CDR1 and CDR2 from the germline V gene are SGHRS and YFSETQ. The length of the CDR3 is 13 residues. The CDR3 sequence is CASSGGTNYGYTF. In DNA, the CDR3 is TGCGCCAGCAGCGGGGGAACCAACTATGGCTACACCTTC.

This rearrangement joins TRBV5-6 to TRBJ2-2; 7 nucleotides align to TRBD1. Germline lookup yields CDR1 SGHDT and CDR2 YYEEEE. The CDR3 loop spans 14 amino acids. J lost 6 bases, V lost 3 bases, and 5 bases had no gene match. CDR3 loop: CASSYRTGAGELFF. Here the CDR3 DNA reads TGTGCCAGCAGCTATCGAACAGGGGCCGGGGAGCTGTTTTTT.

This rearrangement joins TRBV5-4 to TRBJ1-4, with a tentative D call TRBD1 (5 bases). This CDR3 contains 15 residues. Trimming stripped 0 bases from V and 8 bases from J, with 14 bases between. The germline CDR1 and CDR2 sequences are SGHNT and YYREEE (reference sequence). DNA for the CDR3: TGTGCCAGCAGCTTGGAGCCGGGGGAAAAGGAAAAACTGTTTTTT. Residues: CASSLEPGEKEKLFF.

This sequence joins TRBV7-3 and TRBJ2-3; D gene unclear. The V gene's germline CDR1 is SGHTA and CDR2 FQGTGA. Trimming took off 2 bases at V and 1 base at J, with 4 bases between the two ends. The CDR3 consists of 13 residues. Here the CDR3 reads CASSLDRTDTQYF. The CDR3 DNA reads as TGTGCCAGCAGCTTAGATCGCACAGATACGCAGTATTTT.